Each of the 27 T cell receptor beta chains below was sequenced from the same sample in a study of OX40 agonist ivuxolimab in advanced cancers. Libraries were prepared by immunoSEQ multiplex PCR; TCRdb keeps only in-frame clonotypes and omits some of them. The data contain roughly 70,000 clones, 84% of them singletons. This specimen was CD4+ or CD8+ T cells sorted from blood, taken in a trial of the OX40 agonist ivuxolimab. The receptors shown here come from an adult with an advanced solid tumor such as melanoma, head and neck, liver or kidney cancer.

The chain has TRBV29-1 and TRBJ2-1; D remains unclear. The CDR3 has 10 amino acids. Germline assignment: CDR1 SQVTM and CDR2 ANQGSEA. The V and J ends lost 4 bases and 11 bases respectively, with 9 bases between them. The CDR3 DNA reads as TGCAGCGTTGGCTTGGACCAGCAGTTCTTC. This translates into CSVGLDQQFF.

J is TRBJ2-7 and V is TRBV7-9, with 7 bases identical to TRBD2. The CDR3 consists of 14 residues. Germline CDR1 and CDR2: SEHNR and FQNEAQ (reference sequence). J gave up 0 bases and V 5 bases, and 4 bases lay outside the gene matches. The CDR3 DNA is TGTGCCAGCAGCCGGGGGGAGCTCTCCTACGAGCAGTACTTC. Amino acids: CASSRGELSYEQYF.

J is TRBJ2-5 and V is TRBV5-1; the match to TRBD1 covers 7 bases. Germline values: CDR1 SGHRS, CDR2 YFSETQ. This CDR3 contains 14 residues. Losses at the gene ends were 7 bases for V and 4 bases for J; bases not matched to a gene: 10. In DNA form, the CDR3 reads TGCGCCAGCGCATCAGGGGGTACGGGAGAGACCCAGTACTTC. It yields the protein CASASGGTGETQYF.

The J gene is TRBJ1-4, the V gene TRBV28; D perhaps matches TRBD1 (6 bases). V was trimmed by 8 bases and J by 8 bases, leaving 27 bases between them. The germline CDR1 and CDR2 sequences are MDHEN and SYDVKM. There are 17 residues in the CDR3. CDR3 sequence (DNA): TGTGCCAGCGGTCGGGCCACAGGGCAATCTATCAGCGAAAAACTGTTTTTT. Translating it yields CASGRATGQSISEKLFF.

This clone was observed a single time. The chain couples TRBV6-5 to TRBJ1-3; D is perhaps TRBD1 (6 bases). Trimming stripped 2 bases from V and 0 bases from J, with 8 bases between. There are 15 residues in the CDR3. Germline CDR1 reads MNHEY; CDR2 reads SVGAGI. The CDR3 sequence: CASSYRGLSGNTIYF. The CDR3 nucleotides are TGTGCCAGCAGTTACCGGGGGCTCTCTGGAAACACCATATATTTT.

The V call is TRBV7-2, the J call TRBJ2-7, with 8 positions matching TRBD1. The germline V gene has CDR1 SGHTA and CDR2 FQGNSA. V shed 0 bases and J 2 bases; nucleotides not matched to a gene: 9. This CDR3 has 17 amino acids. Here the CDR3 DNA reads TGTGCCAGCAGCTTAGCCTTGGCCGGGACAGGCCCCTACGAGCAGTACTTC. Translation: CASSLALAGTGPYEQYF.

J is TRBJ1-5 and V is TRBV7-2; D might be TRBD1 (5 bases). V was trimmed by 5 bases and J by 6 bases, leaving 11 bases between them. In germline, CDR1 is SGHTA, CDR2 FQGNSA. This CDR3 region has 13 residues. CDR3 nucleotides: TGTGCCAGCAGCCTCCCGGGGGGTCAGCCCCAGCATTTT. This sequence encodes CASSLPGGQPQHF.

This clone appeared once. The chain has TRBV23-1 and TRBJ1-4; 8 bases agree with TRBD1. TRBV23-1 is sorted into the ORF group, with uncertain function. V shed 6 bases and J 2 bases; nucleotides not matched to a gene: 8. This CDR3 region has 16 residues. The CDR3 nucleotides read TGCGCCAGCAGGAGGACAGGGAAGGGGACTAATGAAAAACTGTTTTTT. Translation gives CASRRTGKGTNEKLFF.

This rearrangement joins TRBV9 to TRBJ2-1; possibly TRBD1 for D (5 bases). Between the trimmed V and J ends, which lost 2 bases and 4 bases, there was a span of 16 bases. CDR1 SGDLS and CDR2 YYNGEE come from the germline V gene. The CDR3 spans 16 residues. Here the CDR3 reads CASSVLDNPYYNEQFF. CDR3 DNA sequence: TGTGCCAGCAGCGTTTTGGACAACCCCTATTACAATGAGCAGTTCTTC.

CDR3 amino acids: CASSQDRRTDTQYF. CDR3 sequence (DNA): TGCGCCAGCAGCCAGGACAGACGCACAGATACGCAGTATTTT. The chain is built from TRBV4-3 and TRBJ2-3, with D possibly TRBD1 on 6 matching bases. This CDR3 region has 14 residues. Trimming cost V 3 bases and J 1 base, with 8 bases left between them. CDR1 is LGHNA, CDR2 YSLEER, per germline.

CDR3 amino acids: CASSLSDRANYGYTF. In nucleotides, the CDR3 is TGTGCCAGCAGCTTAAGCGACAGAGCTAACTATGGCTACACCTTC. The rearrangement joins TRBV7-6 to TRBJ1-2, with TRBD1 as a possible D gene (5 bases). CDR3 size: 15 residues. CDR1 and CDR2 (germline): SGHVS, FNYEAQ. Trimming took 2 bases from V and 0 from J, leaving 10 bases between them.

The chain couples TRBV27 to TRBJ1-6, with D tentatively TRBD1 (6 bases). Germline values: CDR1 MNHEY, CDR2 SMNVEV (reference sequence). The ends were cut back, 3 bases at V and 10 bases at J, with 22 bases in the middle. There are 17 residues in the CDR3. The CDR3 reads CASSFPRRGGTGSPLHF. The CDR3 DNA follows: TGTGCCAGCAGTTTCCCCCGGAGGGGGGGCACGGGGTCACCCCTCCACTTT.

The CDR3 DNA follows: TGTGCCAGCTCACTCAAGACAGGGGGATACAATGAGCAGTTCTTC. Protein sequence: CASSLKTGGYNEQFF. The chain joins TRBV18 to TRBJ2-1, with 9 bases identical to TRBD1. Germline V gene lookup returns CDR1 KGHSH and CDR2 LQKENI. CDR3 size: 15 residues. V lost 4 bases and J lost 4; bases outside the gene matches: 5.

There are a few counts of this clone. The chain joins TRBV10-2 to TRBJ2-3, with unresolved D. The germline V gene encodes CDR1 WSHSY and CDR2 SAAADI. The CDR3 extends over 15 amino acids. Between the trimmed V and J ends, which lost 4 bases and 6 bases, there was a span of 17 bases. CDR3 region: CASSVRQALADTQYF. Written as DNA, the CDR3 is TGCGCCAGCAGTGTGAGGCAGGCCCTCGCGGATACGCAGTATTTT.

A few counts support this clone. The CDR3 spells CASSFRVEHNEQFF. The DNA of the CDR3 is TGTGCCAGCAGTTTTAGGGTGGAACACAATGAGCAGTTCTTC. The chain recombines TRBV6-5 with TRBJ2-1; D remains unclear. V was shortened by 4 bases and J by 5 bases, with 12 bases between the two germline ends. The CDR3 is 14 amino acids. CDR1 MNHEY and CDR2 SVGAGI come from the germline V gene.

V usage is TRBV28 and J usage is TRBJ2-7; 7 bases agree with TRBD1. CDR1 and CDR2 (germline): MDHEN, SYDVKM. V trimming: 6 bases; J trimming: 4 bases; junction bases outside the gene matches: 9. This CDR3 is 14 amino acids long. The CDR3 loop reads CASSHRDREYEQYF. CDR3 coding DNA: TGTGCCAGCAGCCACCGGGACAGAGAATACGAGCAGTACTTC.

The CDR3 DNA reads as TGTGCCAGTAGTATAGTCGGTAGCGGGAGTGATACGCAGTATTTT. Residues: CASSIVGSGSDTQYF. The chain combines TRBV19 with TRBJ2-3; TRBD2 matches at 9 bases. The CDR3 consists of 15 residues. The germline V gene encodes CDR1 LNHDA and CDR2 SQIVND (reference sequence). After removal of 1 base from V and 6 bases from J, the junction contained 5 bases not matched to a gene.

V gene TRBV6-5 combines with J gene TRBJ2-5; 13 bases are a match to TRBD2. Germline CDR1 MNHEY, CDR2 SVGAGI. The CDR3 length is 15 residues. V gave up 4 bases and J gave up 3 bases; unmatched junction bases: 2. CDR3 nucleotide sequence: TGTGCCAGCAGTTGGACTAGCGGGAGAAAAGAGACCCAGTACTTC. Amino acids: CASSWTSGRKETQYF.

The genes are TRBV29-1 and TRBJ2-1; 9 bases agree with TRBD1. The trim removed 7 bases at V and 4 bases at J, leaving 5 bases unmatched. There are 13 residues in the CDR3. CDR1 is SQVTM and CDR2 is ANQGSEA in the germline V gene. The CDR3 coding sequence is TGCAGCGCCGGGACAGGGCTTTACAATGAGCAGTTCTTC. This codes for CSAGTGLYNEQFF.

The V gene is TRBV4-3, the J gene TRBJ2-1; no clear D. Germline V lookup: CDR1 LGHNA, CDR2 YSLEER. CDR3 length: 13 residues. Trimming cost V 0 bases and J 9 bases, with 9 bases left between them. CDR3 sequence (DNA): TGCGCCAGCAGCCAAGATATGGGCGGTGAGCAGTTCTTC. This translates into CASSQDMGGEQFF.

The V gene is TRBV28, the J gene TRBJ1-3; D possibly corresponds to TRBD1 (5 bases). This CDR3 has 13 amino acids. Germline CDR1 is MDHEN and CDR2 is SYDVKM. Deletions cut 9 bases from V and 0 bases from J, with 9 bases between. In DNA form, the CDR3 reads TGTGCCAGTAACAGGATCTCTGGAAACACCATATATTTT. Its translation is CASNRISGNTIYF.

The rearrangement joins TRBV7-9 to TRBJ1-5; D uncertain. Deletions cut 0 bases from V and 1 base from J, with 16 bases between. The length of the CDR3 is 18 residues. Looked up from germline, CDR1 is SEHNR and CDR2 is FQNEAQ (reference sequence). CDR3 sequence (DNA): TGTGCCAGCAGCTTAGCTCAAGGGTTAGGTTGGAGCAATCAGCCCCAGCATTTT. This sequence encodes CASSLAQGLGWSNQPQHF.

This chain joins TRBV6-5 and TRBJ2-7, with TRBD2 matching 11 bases. The CDR3 is made up of 15 amino acids. The V gene's germline CDR1 is MNHEY and CDR2 SVGAGI. V shed 5 bases and J 7 bases; nucleotides not matched to a gene: 10. The CDR3 DNA follows: TGTGCCAGCAGTCCCTCCGGGACTAGCGGAGCTGAGCAGTACTTC. As protein: CASSPSGTSGAEQYF.

This clone appeared a few times. V and J are TRBV4-2 and TRBJ1-1; tentative D call: TRBD1 (5 bases). Trimming took 6 bases from V and 2 from J, leaving 16 bases between them. The germline V gene has CDR1 LGHNA and CDR2 YNFKEQ. This CDR3 has 15 amino acids. In DNA, the CDR3 is TGTGCCAGCAGGGAGCCGGATCAGGGAAACACTGAAGCTTTCTTT. Encoded protein: CASREPDQGNTEAFF.

In nucleotides, the CDR3 is TGTGCCAGCAGCTTAGCTGCCTGGGCACCTGAAGCTTTCTTT. Translating it yields CASSLAAWAPEAFF. The rearrangement links TRBV7-8 to TRBJ1-1; no clear D. Germline V gene sequence: CDR1 SGHVS, CDR2 FQNEAQ. The CDR3 has 14 residues. Trimming took off 0 bases at V and 6 bases at J, with 11 bases between the two ends.

This chain joins TRBV19 and TRBJ2-3; D not certain. The ends were cut back, 1 base at V and 0 bases at J, with 2 bases in the middle. Per the germline V gene, CDR1 is LNHDA and CDR2 is SQIVND (reference sequence). The CDR3 runs to 13 residues. The CDR3 spells CASSIASTDTQYF. CDR3 DNA: TGTGCCAGTAGTATAGCGAGCACAGATACGCAGTATTTT.

The V and J genes are TRBV7-2 and TRBJ2-3; the D gene is possibly TRBD2 (7 bases). Germline V lookup: CDR1 SGHTA, CDR2 FQGNSA. The CDR3 runs 15 residues. V lost 1 base, J lost 6 bases, and 14 bases lay in between. The CDR3 here is CASSLGGGPSDTQYF. CDR3 bases: TGTGCCAGCAGCTTAGGGGGGGGCCCCTCGGATACGCAGTATTTT.